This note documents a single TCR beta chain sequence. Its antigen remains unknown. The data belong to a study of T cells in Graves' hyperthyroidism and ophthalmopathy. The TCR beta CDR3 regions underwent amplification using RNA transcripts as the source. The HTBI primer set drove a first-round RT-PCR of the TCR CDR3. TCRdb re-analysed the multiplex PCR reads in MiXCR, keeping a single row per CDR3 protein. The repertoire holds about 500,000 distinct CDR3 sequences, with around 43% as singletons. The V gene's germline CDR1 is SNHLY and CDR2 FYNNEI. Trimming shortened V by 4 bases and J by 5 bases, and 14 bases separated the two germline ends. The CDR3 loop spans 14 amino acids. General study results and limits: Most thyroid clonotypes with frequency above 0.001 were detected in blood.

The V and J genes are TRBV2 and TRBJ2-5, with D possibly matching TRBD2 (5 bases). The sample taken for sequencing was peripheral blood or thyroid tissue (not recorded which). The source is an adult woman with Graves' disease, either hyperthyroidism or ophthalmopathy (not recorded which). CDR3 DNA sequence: TGTGCCAGCAGTGCAACATCTACTAGGGAGACCCAGTACTTC. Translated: CASSATSTRETQYF.